This TCR beta chain was captured by sequencing in a study of blood T cell repertoires in COVID-19. The CDR3 has 15 amino acids. V gave up 5 bases and J gave up 8 bases, with 16 bases separating them. CDR1 and CDR2 (germline): SEHNR, FQNEAQ (reference sequence). Assay used: immunoSEQ multiplex PCR; TCRdb lists only in-frame clones, some missing. The table has around 160,000 clones, about 89% seen once. The chain is built from TRBV7-9 and TRBJ1-6; D is possibly TRBD1 (6 bases). Sample: peripheral blood. The source is a man aged 60 to 75 with acute or convalescent COVID-19. CDR3: CASSNRDTADSPLHF. The CDR3 region has the DNA TGTGCCAGCAGCAACCGGGACACAGCGGATTCACCCCTCCACTTT.